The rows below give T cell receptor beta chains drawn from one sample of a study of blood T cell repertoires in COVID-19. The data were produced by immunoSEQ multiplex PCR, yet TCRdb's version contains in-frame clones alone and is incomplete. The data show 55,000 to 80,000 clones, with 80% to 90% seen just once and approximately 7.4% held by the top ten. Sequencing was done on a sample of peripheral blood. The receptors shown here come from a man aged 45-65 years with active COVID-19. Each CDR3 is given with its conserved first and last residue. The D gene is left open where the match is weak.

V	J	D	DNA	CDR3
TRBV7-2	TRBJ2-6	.	TGTGCCAGCAGCTCGACTGGCAACTCTGGGGCCAACGTCCTGACTTTC	CASSSTGNSGANVLTF
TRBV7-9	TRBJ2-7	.	TGTGCCAGCAGCTACACTAATCCCTACGAGCAGTACTTC	CASSYTNPYEQYF
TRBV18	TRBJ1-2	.	TGTGCCAGCTCAACAGACCCGGGAGGCTACACCTTC	CASSTDPGGYTF
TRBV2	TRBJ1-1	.	TGTGCCAGCACCCGGTCGGGTGAAGCTTTCTTT	CASTRSGEAFF
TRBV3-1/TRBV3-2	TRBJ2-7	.	TGTGCCAGCAGCCCCCTGGCCGGACACGAATCCTACGAGCAGTACTTC	CASSPLAGHESYEQYF
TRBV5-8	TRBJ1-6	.	TGTGCCAGCAGCTCCTCGTGGCGGGATGAATCACCCCTCCACTTT	CASSSSWRDESPLHF
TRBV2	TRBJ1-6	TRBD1	TGTGCCAGCAGTGAAGCGGGACAGGGATCACCCCTCCACTTT	CASSEAGQGSPLHF
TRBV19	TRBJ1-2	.	TGTGCCAGTAGTACTCTGCGGGGAAACCCCTACACCTTC	CASSTLRGNPYTF
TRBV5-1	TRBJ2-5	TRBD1	TGCGCCAGCAGCTTCGGGACAGCGAACCAAGAGACCCAGTACTTC	CASSFGTANQETQYF
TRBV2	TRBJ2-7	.	TGTGCCAGCAGTGATGGGAGGCGGCTGGGTGGCACCTACGAGCAGTACTTC	CASSDGRRLGGTYEQYF